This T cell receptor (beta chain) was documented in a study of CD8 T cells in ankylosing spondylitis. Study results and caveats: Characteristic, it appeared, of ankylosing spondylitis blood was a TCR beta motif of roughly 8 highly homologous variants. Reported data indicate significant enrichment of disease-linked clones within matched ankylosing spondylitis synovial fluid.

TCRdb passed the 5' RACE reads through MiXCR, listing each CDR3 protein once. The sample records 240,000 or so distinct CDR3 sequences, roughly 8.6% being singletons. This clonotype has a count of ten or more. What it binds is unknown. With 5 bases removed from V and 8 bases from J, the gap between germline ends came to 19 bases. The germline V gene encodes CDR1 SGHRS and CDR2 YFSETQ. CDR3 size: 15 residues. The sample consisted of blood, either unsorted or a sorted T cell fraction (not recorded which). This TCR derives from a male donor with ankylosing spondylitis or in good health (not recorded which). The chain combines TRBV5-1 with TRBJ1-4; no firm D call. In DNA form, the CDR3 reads TGCGCCAGCAGAGGGCGAGGCGACTTGGGGGAAAAACTGTTTTTT. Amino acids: CASRGRGDLGEKLFF.